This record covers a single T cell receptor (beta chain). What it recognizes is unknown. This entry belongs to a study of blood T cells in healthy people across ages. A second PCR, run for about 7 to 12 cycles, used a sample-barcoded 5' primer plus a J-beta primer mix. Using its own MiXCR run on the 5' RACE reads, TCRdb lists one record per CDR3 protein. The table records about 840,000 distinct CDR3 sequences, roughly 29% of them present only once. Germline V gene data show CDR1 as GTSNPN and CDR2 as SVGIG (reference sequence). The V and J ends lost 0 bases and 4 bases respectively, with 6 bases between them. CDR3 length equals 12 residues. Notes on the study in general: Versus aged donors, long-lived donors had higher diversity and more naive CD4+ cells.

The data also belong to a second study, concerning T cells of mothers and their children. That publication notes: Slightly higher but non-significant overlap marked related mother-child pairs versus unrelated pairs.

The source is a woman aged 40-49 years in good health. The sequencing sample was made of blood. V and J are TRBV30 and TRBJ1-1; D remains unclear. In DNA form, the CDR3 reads TGTGCCTGGAGTGTACTGGGCACTGAAGCTTTCTTT. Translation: CAWSVLGTEAFF.